The 5 T cell receptor beta chains given below trace back to one sample, sequenced in a study of spatial heterogeneity in lung cancer. Specified time point: sample taken at primary tumor resection. The antigens for these receptors are not known. MiXCR was run by TCRdb on the 5' RACE reads, yielding one entry per CDR3 protein. The sample lists 15,000 to 20,000 distinct CDR3 sequences; under 7.5% were seen once. Whole-study results and caveats: One measure, the expanded intratumoral alpha and beta TCR count, tracked tumor mutation counts.

The sequencing here drew on lung tumor tissue, taken at surgery. The receptors stem from a female donor with early-stage non-small cell lung cancer.

The V call is TRBV20-1, the J call TRBJ2-7; no clear D. Trimming removed 5 bases from V and 0 bases from J, with 14 bases in between. This CDR3 comprises 14 residues. From germline, CDR1 is DFQATT and CDR2 SNEGSKA (reference sequence). CDR3 bases: TGCAGTGCTCAGGTTTCAGGTCTCTCCTACGAGCAGTACTTC. Its translation: CSAQVSGLSYEQYF.

This clonotype showed up many times. The chain employs TRBV12-3 or TRBV12-4 and TRBJ1-2; D gene ambiguous. CDR3 length: 11 residues. Trimming took 2 bases from V and 8 from J, leaving 6 bases between them. The CDR3, as DNA: TGTGCCAGCAGTTTAATGGCGGGCTACACCTTC. Its protein product is CASSLMAGYTF.

There are many counts of this clonotype. The chain links TRBV10-2 to TRBJ2-6, with D possibly TRBD1 on 5 matching bases. CDR3 size: 17 residues. CDR1 and CDR2 from the germline V gene are WSHSY and SAAADI. V was pared by 4 bases and J by 0 bases, with 13 bases between. Here the CDR3 reads CASSGASGPSGANVLTF. The CDR3 nucleotides are TGCGCCAGCAGTGGGGCTTCAGGGCCCTCTGGGGCCAACGTCCTGACTTTC.

The rearrangement joins TRBV28 to TRBJ2-7; 9 bases align to TRBD2. V shed 2 bases and J 3 bases; nucleotides not matched to a gene: 5. The CDR3 extends over 15 amino acids. CDR1 and CDR2 (germline): MDHEN, SYDVKM. The CDR3 DNA reads TGTGCCAGCAGTTTAGCGGGAGGGTCAAACTACGAGCAGTACTTC. This codes for CASSLAGGSNYEQYF.

V usage is TRBV7-9 and J usage is TRBJ2-3, with TRBD1 identical over 7 bases. The V gene end was trimmed by 1 base and the J gene end by 4 bases; junction bases not matched to a gene: 11. CDR1 is SEHNR and CDR2 is FQNEAQ in the germline V gene (reference sequence). The CDR3 is 17 amino acids. In DNA, the CDR3 is TGTGCCAGCAGCTTAGACAACAGGGGAAAGGTTTCAGATACGCAGTATTTT. It yields the protein CASSLDNRGKVSDTQYF.